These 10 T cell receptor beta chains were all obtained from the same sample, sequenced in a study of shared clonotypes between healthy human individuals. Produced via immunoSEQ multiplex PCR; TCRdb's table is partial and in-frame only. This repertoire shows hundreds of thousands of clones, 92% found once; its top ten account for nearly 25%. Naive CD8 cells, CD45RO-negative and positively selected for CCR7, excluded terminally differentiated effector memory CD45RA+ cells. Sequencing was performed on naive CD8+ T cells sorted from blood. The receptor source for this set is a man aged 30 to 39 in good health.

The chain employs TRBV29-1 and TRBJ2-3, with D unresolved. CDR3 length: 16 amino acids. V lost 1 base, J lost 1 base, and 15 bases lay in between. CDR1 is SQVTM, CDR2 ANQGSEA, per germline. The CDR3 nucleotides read TGCAGCGTTGAAGGCGGCCTCTTTGAGGGCACAGATACGCAGTATTTT. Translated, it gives CSVEGGLFEGTDTQYF.

CDR3 in amino acids: CASKGGGPYNEQFF. CDR3 nucleotide sequence: TGTGCCAGCAAAGGGGGGGGCCCCTACAATGAGCAGTTCTTC. The rearrangement joins TRBV21-1 to TRBJ2-1; the table's D call TRBD2 went unverified against the DNA. TRBV21-1 is a known pseudogene. There are 14 residues in the CDR3.

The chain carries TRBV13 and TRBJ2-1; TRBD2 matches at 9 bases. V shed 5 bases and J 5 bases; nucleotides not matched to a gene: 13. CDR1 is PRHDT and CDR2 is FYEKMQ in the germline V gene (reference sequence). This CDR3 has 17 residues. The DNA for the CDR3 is TGTGCCAGCAGCCCTCCCCCTAGCGGGAACCCGGACAATGAGCAGTTCTTC. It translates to CASSPPPSGNPDNEQFF. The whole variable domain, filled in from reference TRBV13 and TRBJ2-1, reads AAGVIQSPRHLIKEKRETATLKCYPIPRHDTVYWYQQGPGQDPQFLISFYEKMQSDKGSIPDRFSAQQFSDYHSELNMSSLELGDSALYFCASSPPPSGNPDNEQFFGPGTRLTVL.

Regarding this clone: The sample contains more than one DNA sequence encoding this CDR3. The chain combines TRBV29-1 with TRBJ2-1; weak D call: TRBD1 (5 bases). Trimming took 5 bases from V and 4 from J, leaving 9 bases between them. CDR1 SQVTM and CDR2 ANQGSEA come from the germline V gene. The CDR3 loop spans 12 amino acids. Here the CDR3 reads CSVPQGYNEQFF. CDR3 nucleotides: TGCAGCGTTCCCCAGGGATACAATGAGCAGTTCTTC.

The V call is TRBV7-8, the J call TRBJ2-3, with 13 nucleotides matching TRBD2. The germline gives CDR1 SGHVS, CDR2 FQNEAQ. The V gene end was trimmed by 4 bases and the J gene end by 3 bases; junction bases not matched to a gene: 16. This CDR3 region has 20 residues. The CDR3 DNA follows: TGTGCCAGCAGCTCAATCATCTTGGATGGACTAGCGGGAGAAACAGATACGCAGTATTTT. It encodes CASSSIILDGLAGETDTQYF.

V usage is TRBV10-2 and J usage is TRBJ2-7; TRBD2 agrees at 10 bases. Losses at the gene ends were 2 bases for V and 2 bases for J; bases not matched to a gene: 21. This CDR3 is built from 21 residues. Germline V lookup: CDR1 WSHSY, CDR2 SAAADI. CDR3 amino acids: CASSEPYGTGDSGRLPYEQYF. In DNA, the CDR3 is TGCGCCAGCAGTGAGCCGTACGGGACAGGAGATAGCGGGAGGTTACCCTACGAGCAGTACTTC.

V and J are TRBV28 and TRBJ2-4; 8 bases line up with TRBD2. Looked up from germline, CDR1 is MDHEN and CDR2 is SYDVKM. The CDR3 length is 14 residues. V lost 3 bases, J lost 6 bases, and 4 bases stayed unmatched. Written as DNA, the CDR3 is TGTGCCAGCAGTTTTTCGACTAGCGTAAACATTCAGTACTTC. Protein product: CASSFSTSVNIQYF.

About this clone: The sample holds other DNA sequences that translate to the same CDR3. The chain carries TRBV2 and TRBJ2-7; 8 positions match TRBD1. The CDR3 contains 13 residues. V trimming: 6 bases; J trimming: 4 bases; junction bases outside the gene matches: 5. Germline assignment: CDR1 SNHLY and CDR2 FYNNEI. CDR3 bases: TGTGCCAGCAGACCCGGGACAGGATACGAGCAGTACTTC. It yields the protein CASRPGTGYEQYF.

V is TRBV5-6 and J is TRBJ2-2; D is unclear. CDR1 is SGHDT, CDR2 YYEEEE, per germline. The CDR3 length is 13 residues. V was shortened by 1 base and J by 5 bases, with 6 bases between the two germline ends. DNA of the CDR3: TGTGCCAGCAGCTTGATGCCGACCGGGGAGCTGTTTTTT. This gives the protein CASSLMPTGELFF.

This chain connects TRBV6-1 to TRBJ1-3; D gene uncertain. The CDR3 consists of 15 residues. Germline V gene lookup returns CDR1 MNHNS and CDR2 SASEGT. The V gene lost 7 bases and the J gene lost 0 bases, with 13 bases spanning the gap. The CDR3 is CASIEGRTSGNTIYF. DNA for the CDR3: TGTGCCAGCATAGAGGGCAGGACCTCTGGAAACACCATATATTTT.